This is a list of T cell receptor beta chains from one sample in a study of cytomegalovirus exposure and HLA in healthy donors. This table comes from immunoSEQ multiplex PCR, and its TCRdb copy is limited to in-frame clones, with some not included. The profile shows under 150,000 clones, 82% of them singletons. Sequencing was performed on PBMCs. The receptors derive from a woman aged 18-35 years in good health and CMV-seronegative. Both conserved end residues are part of each CDR3. D genes are given only for firm matches. Clone sizes are given selectively: once, few, many, or a class where the clone is expanded.

TRBJ1-4 TRBD1 - 15 TRBV18 TGTGCCAGCTCACCGGGACAGGGGGCTAATGAAAAACTGTTTTTT CASSPGQGANEKLFF
TRBJ1-5 TRBD1 few 14 TRBV7-9 TGTGCCAGCAGCCGGGACAGCGGCAATCAGCCCCAGCATTTT CASSRDSGNQPQHF
TRBJ2-7 - - 18 TRBV7-9 TGTGCCAGCGGATCAGACCACGGGGGACAGTTTAGCTCCTACGAGCAGTACTTC CASGSDHGGQFSSYEQYF
TRBJ1-2 TRBD1 - 15 TRBV27 TGTGCCAGCAGTTTAATCGGGACAGGGGGCGGTGGCTACACCTTC CASSLIGTGGGGYTF
TRBJ1-1 - once 15 TRBV15 TGTGCCACCAGCAGAGATGCGGGGCCGCTTTCAGAAGCTTTCTTT CATSRDAGPLSEAFF
TRBJ2-2 TRBD2 - 18 TRBV10-3 TGTGCCACCGGACAATTCCGACTAGCGGGAGAAAGTACCGGGGAGCTGTTTTTT CATGQFRLAGESTGELFF
TRBJ2-1 TRBD1 - 15 TRBV30 TGTGCCTGGAGTGTAGGGGGCAGACTTAACAATGAGCAGTTCTTC CAWSVGGRLNNEQFF
TRBJ1-1 - - 12 TRBV30 TGTGCCTGGAGTTTCCGTAACACTGAAGCTTTCTTT CAWSFRNTEAFF
TRBJ2-5 TRBD2 - 15 TRBV14 TGTGCCAGCAGCCGACCGACTAGCGGTAGAGAGACCCAGTACTTC CASSRPTSGRETQYF
TRBJ1-2 TRBD1 - 14 TRBV4-2 TGTGCCAGCAGCCATTTGACAGGGTTTCTTGGCTACACCTTC CASSHLTGFLGYTF
TRBJ2-1 TRBD2 - 16 TRBV4-1 TGCGCCAGCAGCCTTTCGACTAGCGGGGGAATCAATGAGCAGTTCTTC CASSLSTSGGINEQFF
TRBJ2-7 TRBD2 - 15 TRBV25-1 TGTGCCAGCAGTGGGTTCGAGCGGCGGGGGTACGAGCAGTACTTC CASSGFERRGYEQYF
TRBJ2-3 TRBD2 - 15 TRBV29-1 TGCAGCGTTGTTAATGCGGGGGGCCCCACAGATACGCAGTATTTT CSVVNAGGPTDTQYF
TRBJ1-5 TRBD1 - 19 TRBV5-1 TGCGCCAGCAGCTTGGGAGTGGGGGCCGGGACAGGAGTTTTTCAGCCCCAGCATTTT CASSLGVGAGTGVFQPQHF
TRBJ2-7 TRBD1 few 17 TRBV25-1 TGTGCCAGCGGTGGAGAGGGGACAGGGGAGACCTCCTACGAGCAGTACTTC CASGGEGTGETSYEQYF
TRBJ1-1 - - 12 TRBV11-3 TGTGCCAGCAGCAGCCCCAACACTGAAGCTTTCTTT CASSSPNTEAFF
TRBJ1-1 - - 13 TRBV7-9 TGTGCCAGCAGCCTGACAGGTCCCGGCTGGGCTTTCTTT CASSLTGPGWAFF
TRBJ1-1 TRBD1 - 14 TRBV18 TGTGCCAGCTCACCAACAGGGGTCGGCACTGAAGCTTTCTTT CASSPTGVGTEAFF
TRBJ2-3 TRBD1 - 17 TRBV4-3 TGCGCCAGCAGCCAACCGCTCGGACAGGTCGGGGTGGATACGCAGTATTTT CASSQPLGQVGVDTQYF
TRBJ1-2 - - 12 TRBV13 TGTGCCAGCACCTGGGGGGACTATGGCTACACCTTC CASTWGDYGYTF
TRBJ1-2 TRBD1 - 15 TRBV6-6 TGTGCCAGCAGCCGAGCGGCGGGACAGGGCTATGGCTACACCTTC CASSRAAGQGYGYTF
TRBJ1-1 - - 13 TRBV7-2 TGTGCCAGCAGCCGTCGGGACATATCGGAAGCTTTCTTT CASSRRDISEAFF
TRBJ2-3 - - 14 TRBV4-2 TGTGCCAGCAGCCAAGATAGAAGCACAGATACGCAGTATTTT CASSQDRSTDTQYF
TRBJ1-4 - - 15 TRBV5-4 TGTGCCAGCAGCTTGAGATCAGGGGCAAGGGAAAAACTGTTTTTT CASSLRSGAREKLFF
TRBJ2-1 TRBD2 - 13 TRBV9 TGTGCCAGCAGCCCTGGCGGGAGTCATGAGCAGTTCTTC CASSPGGSHEQFF
TRBJ2-2 - - 17 TRBV4-3 TGCGCCAGCAGCCAAGAAAGCGCAGGGTCTACCTCCGGGGAGCTGTTTTTT CASSQESAGSTSGELFF
TRBJ1-6 - - 15 TRBV7-2 TGTGCCAGCAGCTTAAGGGCTAGCCATAATTCACCCCTCCACTTT CASSLRASHNSPLHF
TRBJ2-1 - - 16 TRBV6-4 TGTGCCAGCAGTGACTCCTATTCGATTTTTTACAATGAGCAGTTCTTC CASSDSYSIFYNEQFF
TRBJ1-3 - - 16 TRBV14 TGTGCCAGCAGCCATCCAGGAAGGCCTACGGGAAACACCATATATTTT CASSHPGRPTGNTIYF
TRBJ2-3 TRBD2 - 16 TRBV5-1 TGCGCCAGCAGCTCCCGGGGGGGGGCAGGCACAGATACGCAGTATTTT CASSSRGGAGTDTQYF
TRBJ2-1 - once 14 TRBV27 TGTGCCAGCAGTCTTATCGGGACCTACAATGAGCAGTTCTTC CASSLIGTYNEQFF
TRBJ1-1 - - 15 TRBV30 TGTGCCTGGAGTGATGGTACAGTTATGAACACTGAAGCTTTCTTT CAWSDGTVMNTEAFF
TRBJ2-6 TRBD1 - 16 TRBV13 TGTGCCAGCAGCTTCGGGACAGGGGTTGGGGCCAACGTCCTGACTTTC CASSFGTGVGANVLTF
TRBJ1-2 - - 15 TRBV19 TGTGCCAGTAGTATAGATCTTTCACCTTACAAGGGCTACACCTTC CASSIDLSPYKGYTF
TRBJ2-2 - - 15 TRBV4-1 TGCGCCAGCAGCCAAAGGGGGGGTGTGGACGGGGAGCTGTTTTTT CASSQRGGVDGELFF
TRBJ1-2 - - 15 TRBV19 TGTGCCAGTAGTCCGTCTGGGAGGGGAACCTATGGCTACACCTTC CASSPSGRGTYGYTF
TRBJ1-2 - - 16 TRBV19 TGTGCCAGTAGTACGGGGCGGGGGTTATTGGACTATGGCTACACCTTC CASSTGRGLLDYGYTF
TRBJ2-1 TRBD2 - 16 TRBV10-2 TGCGCCAGCCGTTCGACTAGCGGGAGGGCCCACAATGAGCAGTTCTTC CASRSTSGRAHNEQFF
TRBJ1-4 - - 14 TRBV5-4 TGTGCCAGCAGCTTGACAGGGCGGAATGAAAAACTGTTTTTT CASSLTGRNEKLFF
TRBJ1-2 - - 14 TRBV28 TGTGCCAGCACCCCACAACAGGGTAGCTATGGCTACACCTTC CASTPQQGSYGYTF
TRBJ1-4 - - 15 TRBV6-6 TGTGCCAGCAGTTACTCTGAGGCACCTAATGAAAAACTGTTTTTT CASSYSEAPNEKLFF
TRBJ2-3 TRBD2 - 16 TRBV7-7 TGTGCCAGCAGCCCGGGACTAGCGGGGGGCGGAGATACGCAGTATTTT CASSPGLAGGGDTQYF
TRBJ1-4 TRBD1 - 14 TRBV19 TGTGCCAGTAGGACTCGACAGGGAGGAGAAAAACTGTTTTTT CASRTRQGGEKLFF